Listed here are 27 T cell receptor beta chains from one sample, sequenced in a study of shared clonotypes between healthy human individuals (dated by TCRdb to about 2020). The method was the immunoSEQ multiplex PCR assay. This is the immuneACCESS table as TCRdb keeps it, with only in-frame sequences that have V and J called. A part of the clones is gone; compared with another copy, unresolved V genes explain less than half, and the rest is unexplained. For this sample there are about a million clones; around three quarters appear just once. The ten largest clones represent approximately 0.9% of the sample. The sequencing input was memory CD4+ T cells from PBMCs. According to the study, the label for this sample's cell subset or site signals: CD45RA-negative fraction. These receptors all stem from a man between 18 and 29 years old in good health. Some clones in this sample may be carry-over from other donors' samples.

The chain employs TRBV5-1 and TRBJ1-2; D not certain. The CDR3 loop spans 14 amino acids. Germline V gene lookup returns CDR1 SGHRS and CDR2 YFSETQ. Trimming removed 0 bases from V and 4 bases from J, with 10 bases in between. CDR3 region: CASSLGETLYGYTF. Written as DNA, the CDR3 is TGCGCCAGCAGCTTGGGGGAGACACTCTATGGCTACACCTTC.

This clone came up once. The rearrangement joins TRBV28 to TRBJ2-7; tentatively, D is TRBD1 (6 bases). The CDR3 is made up of 15 amino acids. Per germline, CDR1 MDHEN and CDR2 SYDVKM. Between the trimmed V and J ends, which lost 0 bases and 0 bases, there was a span of 9 bases. This chain's CDR3 is CASSLWGDNSYEQYF. The DNA of the CDR3 is TGTGCCAGCAGTTTATGGGGGGACAACTCCTACGAGCAGTACTTC.

The V gene is TRBV7-3, the J gene TRBJ2-2, with 9 bases that match TRBD1. The CDR3 totals 16 residues. The V segment lost 5 bases and the J segment 6 bases; nucleotides outside the gene matches: 10. CDR1 is SGHTA and CDR2 is FQGTGA in the germline V gene. CDR3 sequence: CASSTYGQGMAGELFF. The CDR3 region has the DNA TGTGCCAGCAGCACCTACGGACAGGGGATGGCCGGGGAGCTGTTTTTT. Variable domain in full (rest from reference TRBV7-3 and TRBJ2-2): GAGVSQTPSNKVTEKGKYVELRCDPISGHTALYWYRQSLGQGPEFLIYFQGTGAADDSGLPNDRFFAVRPEGSVSTLKIQRTERGDSAVYLCASSTYGQGMAGELFFGEGSRLTVL.

V usage is TRBV27 and J usage is TRBJ2-7, with 10 positions matching TRBD2. CDR3 length equals 15 residues. CDR1 and CDR2 from the germline V gene are MNHEY and SMNVEV (reference sequence). The trim removed 3 bases at V and 4 bases at J, leaving 6 bases unmatched. The chain's CDR3 is CASSFSSGRNYEQYF. The CDR3 nucleotides are TGTGCCAGCAGTTTTAGTAGCGGGAGGAATTACGAGCAGTACTTC.

J is TRBJ2-7 and V is TRBV5-8, with D possibly matching TRBD2 (5 bases). This CDR3 has 13 residues. Trimming pared 4 bases from V and 3 bases from J, leaving 11 bases between. Germline V gene data show CDR1 as SGHTS and CDR2 as YDEGEE. This CDR3 reads CASSLTRGYEQYF. The CDR3 region has the DNA TGTGCCAGCAGCCTCACCCGGGGCTACGAGCAGTACTTC.

This chain links TRBV28 with TRBJ2-3; D perhaps matches TRBD2 (5 bases). Germline lookup yields CDR1 MDHEN and CDR2 SYDVKM. The CDR3 runs 15 residues. V was shortened by 5 bases and J by 4 bases, with 16 bases between the two germline ends. This CDR3 is CASSTSRSGADTQYF. The CDR3 DNA reads TGTGCCAGCAGTACCTCGAGGAGCGGTGCAGATACGCAGTATTTT.

The rearrangement links TRBV5-1 to TRBJ1-1; 7 bases agree with TRBD1. Trimming took 4 bases from V and 4 from J; bases not matched to a gene: 1. Germline CDR1 and CDR2: SGHRS and YFSETQ. The CDR3 consists of 12 residues. The CDR3 is CASSRGPTEAFF. CDR3 nucleotides: TGCGCCAGCAGCAGGGGGCCCACTGAAGCTTTCTTT. Full variable domain (missing parts from reference TRBV5-1 and TRBJ1-1): KAGVTQTPRYLIKTRGQQVTLSCSPISGHRSVSWYQQTPGQGLQFLFEYFSETQRNKGNFPGRFSGRQFSNSRSEMNVSTLELGDSALYLCASSRGPTEAFFGQGTRLTVV.

The chain links TRBV5-4 to TRBJ2-3; D could derive from TRBD1 or TRBD2 (5 bases each). CDR1 is SGHNT and CDR2 is YYREEE in the germline V gene (reference sequence). Trimming removed 1 base from V and 4 bases from J, with 7 bases in between. CDR3 length: 13 residues. CDR3 loop: CASSLKGPDTQYF. CDR3 sequence (DNA): TGTGCCAGCAGCTTGAAGGGACCAGATACGCAGTATTTT.

The V gene is TRBV5-1, the J gene TRBJ2-7; D ambiguous. Germline assignment: CDR1 SGHRS and CDR2 YFSETQ. The germline V and J ends were trimmed by 0 bases and 7 bases, with 14 bases remaining between them. This CDR3 has 14 residues. The CDR3: CASSLDAGYGEQYF. CDR3 DNA sequence: TGCGCCAGCAGCTTGGATGCAGGCTACGGGGAGCAGTACTTC.

Regarding this clone: The junction does not match germline at one end; this may be a read error. The chain recombines TRBV15 with TRBJ2-7; a possible D gene is TRBD1 (7 bases). CDR3 length: 20 residues. CDR1 LNHNV and CDR2 YYDKDF come from the germline V gene (reference sequence). The CDR3 region has the DNA TGTGACACCAGCAGAGACAGGGATTGGGGGGCGGGACCACATCGGTACGAGCAGTACTTC. Translated: CDTSRDRDWGAGPHRYEQYF.

This clone was found a few times. The chain links TRBV7-2 to TRBJ2-7, with D uncertain. Trimming took off 7 bases at V and 0 bases at J, with 16 bases between the two ends. The CDR3 sequence is 15 residues long. Germline CDR1 SGHTA, CDR2 FQGNSA. The CDR3 here is CASNLGRHSSYEQYF. In DNA, the CDR3 is TGTGCCAGCAACCTGGGAAGACATTCCTCCTACGAGCAGTACTTC.

The J gene is TRBJ1-5, the V gene TRBV5-1; D is undetermined. V gave up 2 bases and J gave up 8 bases, with 11 bases separating them. There are 13 residues in the CDR3. In germline, CDR1 is SGHRS, CDR2 YFSETQ. CDR3 protein: CASSFGSGKPQHF. The DNA of the CDR3 is TGCGCCAGCAGCTTCGGGAGCGGCAAGCCCCAGCATTTT.

The chain links TRBV5-4 to TRBJ2-2; D unresolved. Germline loops: CDR1 SGHNT, CDR2 YYREEE (reference sequence). This CDR3 region has 15 residues. V was clipped by 0 bases and J by 5 bases, with 11 bases between them. The CDR3 loop reads CASSLGRQKTGELFF. In DNA, the CDR3 is TGTGCCAGCAGCTTGGGGCGGCAGAAAACCGGGGAGCTGTTTTTT.

This clone was detected only once. The chain has TRBV5-4 and TRBJ1-2, with TRBD1 identical over 11 bases. CDR3 size: 14 residues. In germline, CDR1 is SGHNT, CDR2 YYREEE (reference sequence). V was pared by 4 bases and J by 4 bases, with 3 bases of the junction left unmatched. The CDR3 spells CASSRDRGTYGYTF. The CDR3 DNA reads TGTGCCAGCAGCAGGGACAGGGGGACCTATGGCTACACCTTC. Drawing the rest from reference TRBV5-4 and TRBJ1-2, the complete variable domain is ETGVTQSPTHLIKTRGQQVTLRCSSQSGHNTVSWYQQALGQGPQFIFQYYREEENGRGNFPPRFSGLQFPNYSSELNVNALELDDSALYLCASSRDRGTYGYTFGSGTRLTVV.

The sample holds a few counts of this clone. The chain combines TRBV6-6 with TRBJ1-4, with D tentatively TRBD1 (5 bases). The germline gives CDR1 MNHNY, CDR2 SVGAGI (reference sequence). This CDR3 is built from 13 residues. V was shortened by 8 bases and J by 3 bases, with 10 bases between the two germline ends. CDR3 nucleotide sequence: TGTGCCAGCGGGAGAGGGGCTAATGAAAAACTGTTTTTT. Protein sequence: CASGRGANEKLFF.

This chain connects TRBV2 to TRBJ2-1; 14 bases map to TRBD2. V lost 6 bases to trimming and J lost 9 bases; unmatched junction nucleotides: 10. The germline V gene has CDR1 SNHLY and CDR2 FYNNEI. This CDR3 has 16 amino acids. The CDR3 spells CASRSRLAGGVVEQFF. Written as DNA, the CDR3 is TGTGCCAGCAGATCCCGACTAGCGGGGGGGGTAGTTGAGCAGTTCTTC.

The chain is built from TRBV28 and TRBJ2-2; 10 nucleotides agree with TRBD1. The junction had 6 bases not matched to a gene; V was cut back by 4 bases and J by 4 bases. Germline lookup yields CDR1 MDHEN and CDR2 SYDVKM. The CDR3 is 16 amino acids. The CDR3 sequence is CASSSTGGYGTGELFF. The CDR3 region has the DNA TGTGCCAGCAGTTCGACAGGGGGCTATGGCACCGGGGAGCTGTTTTTT.

The chain employs TRBV4-2 and TRBJ1-2; D is unclear. V shed 0 bases and J shed 3 bases, with 11 bases lying between them. The CDR3 loop spans 15 amino acids. Germline V gives CDR1 LGHNA, CDR2 YNFKEQ. The CDR3: CASSQEGGEDYGYTF. CDR3 DNA sequence: TGTGCCAGCAGCCAAGAAGGCGGGGAGGACTATGGCTACACCTTC.

This clone appeared a few times. The same CDR3 is also encoded by other DNA sequences in this sample. This chain uses TRBV18 with TRBJ2-5; no clear D gene. The CDR3 covers 12 residues. Germline V lookup: CDR1 KGHSH, CDR2 LQKENI. Between the trimmed V and J ends, which lost 6 bases and 4 bases, there was a span of 9 bases. The CDR3 loop is CASSPKGETQYF. The CDR3 nucleotides read TGTGCCAGCTCCCCTAAGGGAGAGACCCAGTACTTC. The whole variable domain, remainder taken from reference TRBV18 and TRBJ2-5, is NAGVMQNPRHLVRRRGQEARLRCSPMKGHSHVYWYRQLPEEGLKFMVYLQKENIIDESGMPKERFSAEFPKEGPSILRIQQVVRGDSAAYFCASSPKGETQYFGPGTRLLVL.

The V gene is TRBV5-1, the J gene TRBJ2-1; 7 bases are a match to TRBD1. V shed 0 bases and J 6 bases; nucleotides not matched to a gene: 3. The germline V gene encodes CDR1 SGHRS and CDR2 YFSETQ. CDR3 length: 14 residues. DNA of the CDR3: TGCGCCAGCAGCTTGGCCGCAGGGGGCAATGAGCAGTTCTTC. This encodes CASSLAAGGNEQFF.

The V gene is TRBV4-3, the J gene TRBJ2-7; TRBD1 agrees at 8 bases. The CDR3 runs to 16 residues. J gave up 3 bases and V 0 bases, and 7 bases lay outside the gene matches. Germline values: CDR1 LGHNA, CDR2 YSLEER. The CDR3 DNA sequence: TGCGCCAGCAGCCAAGACGCTGGACAGGGAGGCTACGAGCAGTACTTC. This gives the protein CASSQDAGQGGYEQYF.

The J gene is TRBJ2-1, the V gene TRBV7-7; TRBD1 matches 7 bases. Trimming at V came to 1 base and at J to 8 bases, leaving 8 bases not matched to a gene. The CDR3 length is 15 residues. Germline V gene lookup returns CDR1 SSHAT and CDR2 FNYEAQ (reference sequence). CDR3 residues: CASSLGQGSGDEQFF. Here the CDR3 DNA reads TGTGCCAGCAGCTTAGGACAGGGTTCCGGGGATGAGCAGTTCTTC.

V is TRBV10-3 and J is TRBJ2-4, with D hard to call. Germline V gene data show CDR1 as ENHRY and CDR2 as SYGVKD. This CDR3 contains 13 residues. Trimming shortened V by 2 bases and J by 13 bases, and 15 bases separated the two germline ends. Here the CDR3 reads CAISEAELQIQYF. The CDR3 bases are TGTGCCATCAGTGAGGCGGAGTTACAAATACAGTACTTC.

This chain uses TRBV2 with TRBJ1-1; TRBD1 is a possible D gene (6 bases). The CDR3 loop spans 16 amino acids. Between the trimmed V and J ends, which lost 6 bases and 2 bases, there was a span of 19 bases. Germline V gene data show CDR1 as SNHLY and CDR2 as FYNNEI. The CDR3 loop is CASSPWAGEGNTEAFF. CDR3 DNA sequence: TGTGCCAGCAGCCCATGGGCAGGGGAAGGTAACACTGAAGCTTTCTTT. Full variable domain (rest looked up from reference TRBV2 and TRBJ1-1): EPEVTQTPSHQVTQMGQEVILRCVPISNHLYFYWYRQILGQKVEFLVSFYNNEISEKSEIFDDQFSVERPDGSNFTLKIRSTKLEDSAMYFCASSPWAGEGNTEAFFGQGTRLTVV.

The V and J genes are TRBV20-1 and TRBJ2-5; tentatively, D is TRBD2 (5 bases). Germline V gene data show CDR1 as DFQATT and CDR2 as SNEGSKA (reference sequence). CDR3 length equals 11 residues. The V and J ends lost 4 bases and 4 bases respectively, with 7 bases between them. The CDR3 sequence: CSAMRAETQYF. For the CDR3, the DNA is TGCAGTGCTATGCGGGCAGAGACCCAGTACTTC.

The V gene is TRBV5-1, the J gene TRBJ2-5; no firm D call. Germline CDR1 and CDR2: SGHRS and YFSETQ. V was shortened by 2 bases and J by 7 bases, with 6 bases between the two germline ends. The length of the CDR3 is 11 residues. In DNA, the CDR3 is TGCGCCAGCAGCTTCGGAAGGACCCAGTACTTC. Protein: CASSFGRTQYF.

V usage is TRBV14 and J usage is TRBJ2-7; D possibly corresponds to TRBD2 (5 bases). Between the trimmed V and J ends, which lost 1 base and 6 bases, there was a span of 13 bases. CDR1 and CDR2 (germline): SGHDN, FVKESK. The CDR3 contains 14 residues. The chain's CDR3 is CASSQAGLLSEQYF. As DNA, the CDR3 is TGTGCCAGCAGCCAAGCGGGGTTACTCTCCGAGCAGTACTTC.